This entry lists 27 T cell receptor beta chains sequenced from one sample in a study of blood T cell repertoires in COVID-19 (dated by TCRdb to the early 2020s). The library was prepared using the immunoSEQ multiplex PCR assay. The source is immuneACCESS, and TCRdb retained only in-frame sequences with V and J called. Part of the clones is not carried over; for the studies checked, unresolved V genes explain less than half of this, and the remainder is unexplained. The sample contains 76,000 or so clones, about 93% of them found a single time. In total, the top ten clones hold about 6% of the sample. Source material: peripheral blood. All receptors come from a human donor in a cohort sampled during active COVID-19.

V gene TRBV4-1 combines with J gene TRBJ1-2; TRBD1 matches at 10 bases. The CDR3 is 16 amino acids. J lost 3 bases, V lost 3 bases, and 7 bases had no gene match. Germline lookup yields CDR1 MGHRA and CDR2 YSYEKL. The CDR3 bases are TGCGCCAGCAGCCATCCGGACAGGGGGATTCACTATGGCTACACCTTC. Translating it yields CASSHPDRGIHYGYTF.

The chain joins TRBV13 to TRBJ2-7; TRBD2 agrees at 9 bases. The CDR3 contains 16 residues. Germline V CDR1 and CDR2: PRHDT, FYEKMQ (reference sequence). Trimming cost V 5 bases and J 3 bases; bases outside gene matches: 11. In DNA, the CDR3 is TGTGCCAGCAGCCACCGCGCGGGCGGGGGGGTCTACGAGCAGTACTTC. Translating gives CASSHRAGGGVYEQYF. Supplemented by reference TRBV13 and TRBJ2-7, the full variable domain reads AAGVIQSPRHLIKEKRETATLKCYPIPRHDTVYWYQQGPGQDPQFLISFYEKMQSDKGSIPDRFSAQQFSDYHSELNMSSLELGDSALYFCASSHRAGGGVYEQYFGPGTRLTVT.

The rearrangement uses TRBV5-1 and TRBJ2-5; 10 bases are a match to TRBD1. This CDR3 has 16 residues. The V segment lost 1 base and the J segment 1 base; nucleotides outside the gene matches: 4. Germline lookup yields CDR1 SGHRS and CDR2 YFSETQ. CDR3: CASSLFGTGAQETQYF. In nucleotides, the CDR3 is TGCGCCAGCAGCTTGTTCGGGACAGGGGCCCAAGAGACCCAGTACTTC.

This clone was seen only a few times. J is TRBJ2-2 and V is TRBV11-2, with D possibly matching TRBD2 (7 bases). The CDR3 is 15 residues long. The V gene lost 2 bases and the J gene lost 6 bases, with 13 bases spanning the gap. The germline gives CDR1 SGHAT, CDR2 FQNNGV. The CDR3 is CASSLRRGPSGELFF. The DNA of the CDR3 is TGTGCCAGCAGCTTAAGGCGGGGGCCGTCCGGGGAGCTGTTTTTT.

V gene TRBV11-3 combines with J gene TRBJ2-1; 8 bases map to TRBD2. The CDR3 totals 15 residues. Germline trimming cut 5 bases from V and 8 bases from J; bases unmatched to any gene: 11. The V gene's germline CDR1 is SGHNT and CDR2 YENEEA. The CDR3 is CASSPRPGGADEQFF. Written as DNA, the CDR3 is TGTGCCAGCAGCCCCCGACCCGGGGGGGCGGATGAGCAGTTCTTC.

This clone came up once. The chain combines TRBV10-3 with TRBJ2-3; 11 bases line up with TRBD2. V was pared by 10 bases and J by 6 bases, with 6 bases of the junction left unmatched. This CDR3 has 13 amino acids. Looked up from germline, CDR1 is ENHRY and CDR2 is SYGVKD. The CDR3 DNA is TGTGCCACCGTAACTAGCGGGGGTGATACGCAGTATTTT. This codes for CATVTSGGDTQYF.

This chain joins TRBV6-4 and TRBJ1-6; 10 nucleotides match TRBD1. The trim removed 3 bases at V and 7 bases at J, leaving 3 bases unmatched. This CDR3 is built from 15 residues. Germline CDR1 and CDR2: MRHNA and SNTAGT. The CDR3 nucleotides read TGTGCCAGCAGTGAGCTGGGACAGGGGAATTCACCCCTCCACTTT. Encoded protein: CASSELGQGNSPLHF.

This clone occurred a few times. The V gene is TRBV5-6, the J gene TRBJ2-7; D may be TRBD2 (5 bases). CDR3 length: 14 residues. Germline V gene lookup returns CDR1 SGHDT and CDR2 YYEEEE. The ends were cut back, 1 base at V and 6 bases at J, with 14 bases in the middle. CDR3 loop: CASSLSGSGLEQYF. The CDR3 bases are TGTGCCAGCAGCTTGTCGGGATCTGGCCTCGAGCAGTACTTC.

The gene calls are TRBV19 and TRBJ2-2; 8 nucleotides match TRBD2. CDR1 LNHDA and CDR2 SQIVND come from the germline V gene (reference sequence). This CDR3 contains 14 residues. With V trimmed by 10 bases and J by 3 bases, 7 bases remained unmatched. In nucleotides, the CDR3 is TGTGCCACCCAGTCCGGGGGGGACACCGGGGAGCTGTTTTTT. It specifies CATQSGGDTGELFF.

The CDR3 coding sequence is TGCGCCAGCAGCTTAGGACAGTACACTGAAGCTTTCTTT. The encoded protein is CASSLGQYTEAFF. This sequence joins TRBV5-1 and TRBJ1-1; D possibly corresponds to TRBD1 (6 bases). Looked up from germline, CDR1 is SGHRS and CDR2 is YFSETQ. The CDR3 sequence is 13 residues long. The V and J ends lost 2 bases and 3 bases respectively, with 8 bases between them.

The chain couples TRBV2 to TRBJ1-1; maybe TRBD1 (6 bases). The CDR3 length is 14 residues. V gave up 2 bases and J gave up 2 bases, with 9 bases separating them. CDR1 SNHLY and CDR2 FYNNEI come from the germline V gene. CDR3 protein: CASSEQGTNTEAFF. CDR3 DNA: TGTGCCAGCAGTGAACAGGGGACAAACACTGAAGCTTTCTTT.

This chain joins TRBV7-9 and TRBJ1-4, with D perhaps matching TRBD1 (5 bases). CDR3 length: 15 residues. Germline V gene lookup returns CDR1 SEHNR and CDR2 FQNEAQ (reference sequence). V shed 0 bases and J shed 8 bases, with 13 bases lying between them. The chain's CDR3 is CASSLARQRTEKLFF. The CDR3 DNA reads TGTGCCAGCAGCTTAGCAAGACAGAGAACGGAAAAACTGTTTTTT. Supplemented by reference TRBV7-9 and TRBJ1-4, the full variable domain reads DTGVSQNPRHKITKRGQNVTFRCDPISEHNRLYWYRQTLGQGPEFLTYFQNEAQLEKSRLLSDRFSAERPKGSFSTLEIQRTEQGDSAMYLCASSLARQRTEKLFFGSGTQLSVL.

This clone was picked up one time. The DNA of the CDR3 is TGTGCCAGCAGCTGGACAGGCGATGAAAAACTGTTTTTT. This sequence encodes CASSWTGDEKLFF. The gene calls are TRBV7-9 and TRBJ1-4; 7 bases agree with TRBD1. V shed 4 bases and J 6 bases; nucleotides not matched to a gene: 2. This CDR3 spans 13 amino acids. Germline V gene data show CDR1 as SEHNR and CDR2 as FQNEAQ (reference sequence).

The rearrangement links TRBV2 to TRBJ2-1; D call uncertain. Per the germline V gene, CDR1 is SNHLY and CDR2 is FYNNEI. V dropped 1 base and J dropped 8 bases, with 9 bases sitting between them. The CDR3 consists of 13 residues. DNA for the CDR3: TGTGCCAGCAGTGAAGATATGGGCCATGAGCAGTTCTTC. This codes for CASSEDMGHEQFF. The whole variable domain, filled in from reference TRBV2 and TRBJ2-1, reads EPEVTQTPSHQVTQMGQEVILRCVPISNHLYFYWYRQILGQKVEFLVSFYNNEISEKSEIFDDQFSVERPDGSNFTLKIRSTKLEDSAMYFCASSEDMGHEQFFGPGTRLTVL.

This clone was seen just once. The genes are TRBV7-9 and TRBJ2-5, with D possibly matching TRBD2 (6 bases). The germline gives CDR1 SEHNR, CDR2 FQNEAQ (reference sequence). The CDR3 runs to 14 residues. V dropped 5 bases and J dropped 0 bases, with 10 bases sitting between them. CDR3 coding DNA: TGTGCCAGCAGCCGGGGAGGTTACCAAGAGACCCAGTACTTC. The encoded protein is CASSRGGYQETQYF.

The gene calls are TRBV5-4 and TRBJ2-3; the D gene is possibly TRBD2 (5 bases). The germline CDR1 and CDR2 sequences are SGHNT and YYREEE (reference sequence). Trimming shortened V by 4 bases and J by 7 bases, and 10 bases separated the two germline ends. This CDR3 spans 12 amino acids. CDR3 in DNA: TGTGCCAGCAGCCGGACGGGAAATACGCAGTATTTT. Protein sequence: CASSRTGNTQYF.

This chain connects TRBV7-3 to TRBJ2-1, with 7 nucleotides matching TRBD1. V shed 4 bases, J shed 2 bases, and the junction held 8 bases outside the gene matches. The germline V gene has CDR1 SGHTA and CDR2 FQGTGA. CDR3 length: 16 residues. The CDR3: CASSSLSGTAYNEQFF. Written as DNA, the CDR3 is TGTGCCAGCAGCTCCCTCTCCGGGACAGCCTACAATGAGCAGTTCTTC.

This clone has a single count. V gene TRBV4-1 combines with J gene TRBJ2-7; D gene ambiguous. V lost 2 bases to trimming and J lost 1 base, with 12 bases between them. The CDR3 extends over 15 amino acids. Germline CDR1 reads MGHRA; CDR2 reads YSYEKL. CDR3 coding DNA: TGCGCCAGCAGCCAAAACACAGTCGTATCCTACGAGCAGTACTTC. This encodes CASSQNTVVSYEQYF.

A remark on this clone: Other DNA sequences of this sample code for an identical CDR3. The chain carries TRBV7-2 and TRBJ1-5, with 9 bases that match TRBD1. The CDR3 spans 13 residues. Trimming at V came to 5 bases and at J to 5 bases, leaving 1 base not matched to a gene. Germline assignment: CDR1 SGHTA and CDR2 FQGNSA. The CDR3 sequence is CASSRQGDQPQHF. The CDR3 bases are TGTGCCAGCAGCCGACAGGGGGATCAGCCCCAGCATTTT.

Only one count was recorded for this clone. This chain uses TRBV4-2 with TRBJ2-3; possibly TRBD2 for D (5 bases). With 1 base removed from V and 0 bases from J, the gap between germline ends came to 14 bases. The CDR3 length is 17 residues. The germline V gene encodes CDR1 LGHNA and CDR2 YNFKEQ. Here the CDR3 reads CASSQGGQRASTDTQYF. Written as DNA, the CDR3 is TGTGCCAGCAGCCAAGGAGGGCAACGGGCGAGCACAGATACGCAGTATTTT.

The V call is TRBV4-3, the J call TRBJ1-2, with D perhaps matching TRBD1 (5 bases). Germline V gene data show CDR1 as LGHNA and CDR2 as YSLEER. V shed 1 base and J shed 8 bases, with 11 bases lying between them. This CDR3 comprises 13 residues. The CDR3 here is CASSQVQGRGYTF. The CDR3 DNA reads TGCGCCAGCAGCCAAGTGCAGGGAAGGGGCTACACCTTC.

This clone was observed a single time. This sequence joins TRBV6-5 and TRBJ1-4; D is ambiguous. Per germline, CDR1 MNHEY and CDR2 SVGAGI. CDR3 length: 15 amino acids. V shed 6 bases and J shed 1 base, with 12 bases lying between them. DNA for the CDR3: TGTGCCAGCAGCCGGAGATTCGGAACTAATGAAAAACTGTTTTTT. Amino acids: CASSRRFGTNEKLFF.

This clone was recorded once. This chain uses TRBV18 with TRBJ1-4; maybe TRBD1 (5 bases). Trimming stripped 6 bases from V and 0 bases from J, with 14 bases between. The CDR3 is 16 amino acids. The germline CDR1 and CDR2 sequences are KGHSH and LQKENI. The CDR3 protein is CASSPRTLTTNEKLFF. The CDR3 DNA follows: TGTGCCAGCTCCCCGAGGACATTAACAACTAATGAAAAACTGTTTTTT.

This clone was detected only once. The genes are TRBV7-3 and TRBJ2-3; tentative D call: TRBD1 (6 bases). Trimming shortened V by 1 base and J by 4 bases, and 15 bases separated the two germline ends. The CDR3 totals 16 residues. The V gene's germline CDR1 is SGHTA and CDR2 FQGTGA. The CDR3 nucleotides read TGTGCCAGCAGCTTAAACGGGCAGGGGAATGCAGATACGCAGTATTTT. It yields the protein CASSLNGQGNADTQYF.

V usage is TRBV4-2 and J usage is TRBJ1-5, with unresolved D. Germline CDR1 LGHNA, CDR2 YNFKEQ. V was cut by 0 bases and J by 6 bases, with 9 bases left in between. This CDR3 is built from 14 residues. Here the CDR3 DNA reads TGTGCCAGCAGCCAAGAGTCAGGAGGTCAGCCCCAGCATTTT. Protein product: CASSQESGGQPQHF.

This sequence joins TRBV19 and TRBJ2-7, with 9 bases identical to TRBD1. The CDR3 has 15 amino acids. The germline gives CDR1 LNHDA, CDR2 SQIVND (reference sequence). Trimming removed 3 bases from V and 5 bases from J; junction bases left unmatched: 8. CDR3 sequence (DNA): TGTGCCAGTAGTATGGGGACAGGGTGGAGCCACGAGCAGTACTTC. This gives the protein CASSMGTGWSHEQYF.

This clone was seen a single time. One junction end disagrees with the germline gene, perhaps due to a read error. The rearrangement joins TRBV18 to TRBJ1-2, with TRBD1 matching over 7 bases. CDR1 is KGHSH and CDR2 is LQKENI in the germline V gene. This CDR3 comprises 13 residues. CDR3 bases: TGTGCCAGCTCCCCACAGGGGAACTATGGCTACACCTTC. Translating gives CASSPQGNYGYTF.